The rows below give T cell receptor beta chains drawn from one sample of a study of cytomegalovirus exposure and HLA in healthy donors. Clones were sequenced by immunoSEQ multiplex PCR, and TCRdb holds only the in-frame ones, with some missing. The repertoire holds about 71,000 clones, with about 71% as singletons. Sequencing was done on a sample of PBMCs. The receptors come from a woman between 45 and 60 years old in good health and CMV-seropositive. The CDR3 runs from the conserved cysteine through the conserved F or W. The D gene is left open where the match is weak. Not every row has a clone size; where given, it reads once, few, many or a size class.

>TRBJ1-1|.|.|TRBV19
CASTSGGTNTEAFF
TGTGCCAGTACCTCGGGGGGGACGAACACTGAAGCTTTCTTT
>TRBJ2-1|.|.|TRBV19
CASSEADEQFF
TGTGCCAGTAGTGAGGCGGATGAGCAGTTCTTC
>TRBJ2-7|.|.|TRBV13
CASSPGGQVAHEQYF
TGTGCCAGCAGCCCCGGGGGGCAAGTCGCCCACGAGCAGTACTTC
>TRBJ2-1|TRBD2|.|TRBV5-1
CASNPTSGSYNEQFF
TGCGCCAGCAACCCGACTAGCGGCTCCTACAATGAGCAGTTCTTC
>TRBJ2-2|TRBD2|.|TRBV10-1
CASSFSGATGELFF
TGCGCCAGCAGTTTTAGCGGGGCCACCGGGGAGCTGTTTTTT
>TRBJ1-3|.|once|TRBV10-1
CASSERPGLSGNTIYF
TGCGCCAGCAGTGAGAGGCCGGGACTCTCTGGAAACACCATATATTTT
>TRBJ1-2|.|.|TRBV7-9
CASSLFTEGYGYTF
TGTGCCAGCAGCCTCTTTACCGAGGGCTATGGCTACACCTTC
>TRBJ1-4|.|.|TRBV19
CASSHNPGTNEKLFF
TGTGCCAGTAGCCATAACCCGGGAACTAATGAAAAACTGTTTTTT
>TRBJ2-7|.|.|TRBV6-5
CASSYRGGSSYEQYF
TGTGCCAGCAGTTACCGCGGCGGCAGCTCCTACGAGCAGTACTTC
>TRBJ2-7|.|.|TRBV10-1
CASSATGLEQYF
TGCGCCAGCAGTGCCACGGGACTCGAGCAGTACTTC
>TRBJ1-3|TRBD1|.|TRBV30
CAWSRGTGAYSGNTIYF
TGTGCCTGGAGTAGGGGGACAGGGGCTTACTCTGGAAACACCATATATTTT
>TRBJ1-2|.|.|TRBV20-1
CSAFGYGYTF
TGCAGTGCTTTCGGGTATGGCTACACCTTC
>TRBJ1-1|.|.|TRBV28
CASSLRRDQTEAFF
TGTGCCAGCAGTTTAAGGAGGGATCAAACTGAAGCTTTCTTT
>TRBJ1-5|.|few|TRBV5-1
CASSLEGHSNQPQHF
TGCGCCAGCAGCTTGGAGGGACATAGCAATCAGCCCCAGCATTTT
>TRBJ2-1|TRBD2|.|TRBV4-1
CASSPTSGRLGSYNEQFF
TGCGCCAGCAGCCCGACTAGCGGGAGGTTGGGGTCCTACAATGAGCAGTTCTTC
>TRBJ2-4|TRBD2|.|TRBV4-3
CASSQDLAGENIQYF
TGCGCCAGCAGCCAAGATTTGGCGGGAGAAAACATTCAGTACTTC
>TRBJ2-5|.|.|TRBV30
CAWSRYQETQYF
TGTGCCTGGAGCCGGTACCAAGAGACCCAGTACTTC
>TRBJ2-1|.|once|TRBV5-1
CASSTGTLNNEQFF
TGCGCCAGCAGCACCGGGACTCTAAACAATGAGCAGTTCTTC
>TRBJ2-7|.|.|TRBV5-1
CASSLFTGSYEQYF
TGCGCCAGCAGCTTGTTTACAGGCTCCTACGAGCAGTACTTC
>TRBJ1-2|.|.|TRBV30
CACDRLANYGYTF
TGTGCCTGCGACAGGCTCGCTAACTATGGCTACACCTTC
>TRBJ2-2|TRBD1|.|TRBV19
CASSPGTARTGELFF
TGTGCCAGTAGTCCCGGGACAGCGAGGACCGGGGAGCTGTTTTTT
>TRBJ2-7|TRBD1|.|TRBV11-2
CASSSRDSPYEQYF
TGTGCCAGCAGCTCCAGGGACAGTCCCTACGAGCAGTACTTC
>TRBJ1-5|TRBD1|.|TRBV2
CASRDRVIQPQHF
TGTGCCAGCAGGGACAGGGTCATTCAGCCCCAGCATTTT